The clone carrying this T cell receptor beta chain appeared many times. TCR beta CDR3 regions were amplified from RNA. Carried out on the TCR CDR3, a first-round RT-PCR used the HTBI primer set. From the multiplex PCR reads, TCRdb called clonotypes with MiXCR, one entry per CDR3 protein. The sample lists more than 300,000 distinct CDR3 sequences, 15% to 20% seen once, with more than 30% in the top ten. This sample stems from a study of T cells in Graves' hyperthyroidism and ophthalmopathy. As for the study in general: Peripheral blood was acquired at first diagnosis, ahead of any therapy whatsoever.

Patients having uncontrolled infection, another autoimmune disease, pregnancy or lactation were not included. The CDR3 has 14 residues. Germline assignment: CDR1 KGHSH and CDR2 LQKENI. V shed 5 bases and J 7 bases; nucleotides not matched to a gene: 5. The specimen was blood. This receptor was identified in a woman in her twenties or thirties with Graves' hyperthyroidism that later progressed to Graves' ophthalmopathy. V and J are TRBV18 and TRBJ2-1, with 10 positions matching TRBD2. DNA for the CDR3: TGTGCCAGCTCAAGCGGGAGGGCCGGGAATGAGCAGTTCTTC. This encodes CASSSGRAGNEQFF.